The clone carrying this T cell receptor beta chain was seen more than once but under ten times. The antigen is undetermined. The sample is drawn from a study of regulatory T cells in long-lasting Graves disease. Study-wide results and caveats: Persistent Graves' patients had lower TCR diversity than newly diagnosed ones. Researchers reported studying only peripheral blood, not thyroid tissue.

Time point here: newly diagnosed GD, antithyroid drugs for less than 3 months. Generation of the TCR library employed RNA extracted from PBMCs. It was by American Thyroid Association guidelines that Graves' disease was diagnosed. Recruitment took place at an endocrinology department in Xi'an, China. Germline-derived CDR1 and CDR2 are DFQATT and SNEGSKA (reference sequence). This CDR3 spans 14 amino acids. Trimming shortened V by 0 bases and J by 4 bases, and 12 bases separated the two germline ends. Relying on iRepertoire HTBI primers and Arm-PCR of CDR3 regions, the team built TCR beta libraries. Using its own MiXCR run on the multiplex PCR reads, TCRdb lists one record per CDR3 protein. The sample shows hundreds of thousands of distinct CDR3 sequences, around 12% of them seen only once. These sequences were also reported in another study, on T cells in Graves' hyperthyroidism and ophthalmopathy.

The sample in question was peripheral blood mononuclear cells (PBMCs), obtained at new diagnosis, from a patient treated with antithyroid drugs. This chain joins TRBV20-1 and TRBJ1-2, with a weak D call TRBD1 (6 bases). This TCR was sampled from a woman in her twenties or thirties with Graves disease. CDR3 sequence (DNA): TGCAGTGCTAGAGAGGACAGACTGGGCTATGGCTACACCTTC. Translation: CSAREDRLGYGYTF.